This T cell receptor beta chain was identified in a study of OX40 agonist ivuxolimab in advanced cancers. General study points: Dose levels from 0.1 to 3.0 mg/kg saw CD4+ and CD8+ blood T cells expand clonally by week 6. Clonal expansion was among the lowest in partial responders at 0.1-3.0 mg/kg, especially CD8+.

Details on this clone: Its specificity is unknown.

The protocol was immunoSEQ multiplex PCR, while the TCRdb copy is restricted to in-frame clones and leaves out a portion. The table has about 75,000 clones, roughly 90% seen once. The CDR3 sequence is 13 residues long. The germline CDR1 and CDR2 sequences are SGHAT and FQNNGV. Trimming left V 2 bases short and J 5 bases short, with 9 bases between. The chain employs TRBV11-2 and TRBJ2-5, with D possibly matching TRBD1 (5 bases). Sequencing was performed on CD4+ or CD8+ T cells sorted from blood, taken in a trial of the OX40 agonist ivuxolimab. The receptor was derived from an adult with an advanced solid tumor such as melanoma, head and neck, liver or kidney cancer. This CDR3 reads CASSLQGLETQYF. The DNA for the CDR3 is TGTGCCAGCAGCTTACAGGGTCTGGAGACCCAGTACTTC.